These 2 T cell receptor beta chains were all obtained from the same sample, sequenced in a study of blood T cell repertoires in COVID-19. Profiled with immunoSEQ multiplex PCR; TCRdb holds only in-frame clones, not every one. In the table there are some 50,000 clones, 77% of which are singletons. Material: peripheral blood. All receptors derive from a human donor with active or convalescent COVID-19. The donor label of this sample is uncertain.

The DNA for the CDR3 is TGTGCCAGCAGCACCTACAGGGACCTCCAAGCTGGCTACACCTTC. This gives the protein CASSTYRDLQAGYTF. The chain combines TRBV7-2 with TRBJ1-2, with D maybe TRBD1 (6 bases). This CDR3 spans 15 amino acids. V lost 5 bases and J lost 7, with 20 bases in between. The germline CDR1 and CDR2 sequences are SGHTA and FQGNSA. The full variable domain, with the rest looked up from reference TRBV7-2 and TRBJ1-2, is GAGVSQSPSNKVTEKGKDVELRCDPISGHTALYWYRQSLGQGLEFLIYFQGNSAPDKSGLPSDRFSAERTGGSVSTLTIQRTQQEDSAVYLCASSTYRDLQAGYTFGSGTRLTVV.

The chain links TRBV11-3 to TRBJ2-7; the match to TRBD2 covers 9 bases. J lost 5 bases, V lost 2 bases, and 7 bases had no gene match. This CDR3 comprises 15 residues. The germline V gene encodes CDR1 SGHNT and CDR2 YENEEA. The chain's CDR3 is CASSLWGGRAHEQYF. CDR3 nucleotides: TGTGCCAGCAGCTTATGGGGCGGGAGGGCCCACGAGCAGTACTTC.